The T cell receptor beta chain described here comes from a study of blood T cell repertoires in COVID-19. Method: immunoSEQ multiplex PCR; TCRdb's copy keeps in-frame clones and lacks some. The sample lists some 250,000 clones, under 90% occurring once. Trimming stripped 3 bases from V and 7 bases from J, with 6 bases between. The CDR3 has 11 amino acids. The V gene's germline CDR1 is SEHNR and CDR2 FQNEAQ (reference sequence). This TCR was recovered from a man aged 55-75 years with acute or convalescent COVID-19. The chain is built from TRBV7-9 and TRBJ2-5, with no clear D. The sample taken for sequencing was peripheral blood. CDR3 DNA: TGTGCCAGCAGCTTTGAGCGGACCCAGTACTTC. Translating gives CASSFERTQYF.